Listed here are 17 T cell receptor beta chains from one sample, sequenced in a study of preoperative IRX-2 immunotherapy in early breast cancer. Treatment defined: preoperative locoregional IRX-2 cytokine immunotherapy. TCRdb keeps only in-frame clones here, not all; method: immunoSEQ multiplex PCR. The sample has under 35,000 clones; 65% to 85% are singletons. This material was collected from a patient treated with IRX-2 immunotherapy. These receptors originate from a human donor with breast cancer.

V usage is TRBV18 and J usage is TRBJ1-2; 8 bases are a match to TRBD1. The germline CDR1 and CDR2 sequences are KGHSH and LQKENI. CDR3 length: 15 amino acids. The trim removed 3 bases at V and 4 bases at J, leaving 7 bases unmatched. The CDR3 sequence: CASSPYLTGAYGYTF. In nucleotides, the CDR3 is TGTGCCAGCTCACCCTACTTGACAGGGGCCTATGGCTACACCTTC.

This chain uses TRBV14 with TRBJ2-5; 7 bases line up with TRBD1. The germline V gene encodes CDR1 SGHDN and CDR2 FVKESK. V was pared by 0 bases and J by 12 bases, with 7 bases of the junction left unmatched. This CDR3 has 13 amino acids. This CDR3 is CASSQDSDRFKYF. The CDR3 DNA reads as TGTGCCAGCAGCCAAGACTCGGACAGGTTCAAGTACTTC.

The chain has TRBV19 and TRBJ2-7, with a possible D match to TRBD2 (6 bases). V was pared by 9 bases and J by 3 bases, with 24 bases between. The germline CDR1 and CDR2 sequences are LNHDA and SQIVND (reference sequence). The CDR3 length is 16 residues. The CDR3: CASKGWGETDDYEQYF. CDR3 in DNA: TGTGCCAGCAAAGGGTGGGGGGAGACGGACGACTACGAGCAGTACTTC.

This clone was picked up a small number of times. This chain links TRBV6-8 with TRBJ2-7; 8 nucleotides agree with TRBD2. CDR1 is MNHGY, CDR2 SAAAGT, per germline. The CDR3 consists of 15 residues. V shed 6 bases and J 1 base; nucleotides not matched to a gene: 8. The CDR3 coding sequence is TGTGCCAGCAGGGCATCGGGGGGGCAGTCCTACGAGCAGTACTTC. Translated, it gives CASRASGGQSYEQYF.

V usage is TRBV6-8 and J usage is TRBJ1-5; 7 bases agree with TRBD1. Germline V gene sequence: CDR1 MNHGY, CDR2 SAAAGT. The ends lost 2 bases at V and 4 bases at J; junction bases unmatched: 2. CDR3 length: 14 residues. The CDR3 nucleotides are TGTGCCAGCAGTTACCGGGACAGTAATCAGCCCCAGCATTTT. Amino acids: CASSYRDSNQPQHF.

DNA for the CDR3: TGTGCCAGCAGCTGGGGTGGGACAGGTGAGGAGCCCCAGCATTTT. Translation: CASSWGGTGEEPQHF. The V gene is TRBV11-3, the J gene TRBJ1-5; 8 bases fit TRBD1. The CDR3 runs to 15 residues. Germline V gives CDR1 SGHNT, CDR2 YENEEA. V trimming: 4 bases; J trimming: 8 bases; junction bases outside the gene matches: 10.

The chain couples TRBV6-8 to TRBJ1-4; no clear D gene. Germline V CDR1 and CDR2: MNHGY, SAAAGT. This CDR3 is built from 13 residues. V shed 7 bases and J shed 1 base, with 7 bases lying between them. The CDR3 protein is CASIWETNEKLFF. In nucleotides, the CDR3 is TGTGCCAGCATTTGGGAAACTAATGAAAAACTGTTTTTT.

This clone was seen a few times. The genes are TRBV6-8 and TRBJ2-1; perhaps TRBD2 as D (5 bases). V dropped 5 bases and J dropped 9 bases, with 17 bases sitting between them. The CDR3 has 14 amino acids. Looked up from germline, CDR1 is MNHGY and CDR2 is SAAAGT. CDR3 nucleotides: TGTGCCAGCAGTGGTACCCGTGGACTTGTTGAGCAGTTCTTC. This encodes CASSGTRGLVEQFF.

The V call is TRBV11-3, the J call TRBJ2-2; tentatively, D is TRBD2 (5 bases). V was cut by 2 bases and J by 6 bases, with 16 bases left in between. CDR1 SGHNT and CDR2 YENEEA come from the germline V gene. The CDR3 runs 16 residues. The CDR3, as DNA: TGTGCCAGCAGCTTAAGCGGTCTCCGGGTACCCGGGGAGCTGTTTTTT. This codes for CASSLSGLRVPGELFF.

This clone was seen a single time. The J gene is TRBJ2-1, the V gene TRBV19; D remains ambiguous. V was cut by 8 bases and J by 0 bases, with 14 bases left in between. CDR1 is LNHDA and CDR2 is SQIVND in the germline V gene (reference sequence). There are 15 residues in the CDR3. CDR3 protein: CASSPGWSSYNEQFF. The CDR3 region has the DNA TGTGCCAGTTCTCCCGGGTGGAGCTCCTACAATGAGCAGTTCTTC.

V gene TRBV11-3 combines with J gene TRBJ1-5; the match to TRBD1 covers 11 bases. The germline V gene has CDR1 SGHNT and CDR2 YENEEA. V lost 3 bases, J lost 3 bases, and 7 bases stayed unmatched. The CDR3 runs to 17 residues. The CDR3: CASSLPGQGGLNQPQHF. CDR3 sequence (DNA): TGTGCCAGCAGCTTGCCGGGACAGGGGGGCCTCAATCAGCCCCAGCATTTT.

The genes are TRBV7-4 and TRBJ2-5; TRBD1 aligns across 7 bases. The V segment lost 4 bases and the J segment 4 bases; nucleotides outside the gene matches: 6. Germline loops: CDR1 SGHVT, CDR2 SQSDAQ. The CDR3 runs to 14 residues. The CDR3 nucleotides read TGTGCCAGCAGCTCCCCGACAGGGAGAGAGACCCAGTACTTC. Its protein is CASSSPTGRETQYF.

This clone was seen a few times. This rearrangement joins TRBV11-3 to TRBJ2-1; possibly TRBD1 for D (5 bases). Germline V lookup: CDR1 SGHNT, CDR2 YENEEA. This CDR3 spans 14 amino acids. V shed 3 bases and J shed 8 bases, with 14 bases lying between them. The CDR3 spells CASSLAGLVDEQFF. The CDR3 DNA is TGTGCCAGCAGCTTGGCAGGGTTGGTGGATGAGCAGTTCTTC.

Here the CDR3 DNA reads TGTGCCAGCAGCCCCACCGGGACTAGCGGACCCTTGCAGTTCTTC. Amino acids: CASSPTGTSGPLQFF. V and J are TRBV7-6 and TRBJ2-1, with TRBD2 matching over 11 bases. CDR1 and CDR2 from the germline V gene are SGHVS and FNYEAQ. The V and J ends lost 5 bases and 12 bases, in that order; junction bases with no gene match: 12. The CDR3 totals 15 residues.

The gene calls are TRBV19 and TRBJ1-1; the D gene is possibly TRBD1 (5 bases). This CDR3 comprises 14 residues. Germline values: CDR1 LNHDA, CDR2 SQIVND (reference sequence). V lost 5 bases and J 6 bases, leaving 16 bases between the germline ends. Written as DNA, the CDR3 is TGTGCCAGTAGTGACCCGGGACGGCGATCTGAAGCTTTCTTT. This sequence encodes CASSDPGRRSEAFF.

The V and J genes are TRBV6-8 and TRBJ1-1; no clear D. CDR1 MNHGY and CDR2 SAAAGT come from the germline V gene. The CDR3 extends over 14 amino acids. The V gene lost 2 bases and the J gene lost 4 bases, with 11 bases spanning the gap. Here the CDR3 reads CASSYKVDGTEAFF. As DNA, the CDR3 is TGTGCCAGCAGTTACAAGGTGGACGGCACTGAAGCTTTCTTT.

The CDR3 region is CASSSSTNEKLFF. CDR3 in DNA: TGTGCCAGCTCAAGCAGTACTAATGAAAAACTGTTTTTT. The V and J genes are TRBV18 and TRBJ1-4; D is ambiguous. Germline assignment: CDR1 KGHSH and CDR2 LQKENI. Trimming shortened V by 5 bases and J by 2 bases, and 6 bases separated the two germline ends. The CDR3 is made up of 13 amino acids.